This T cell receptor beta chain comes out of a study of blood T cell repertoires in COVID-19. Overall study: T cells, B-cell-depleted T cells, or PBMCs supplied cDNA or gDNA.

The assay was immunoSEQ multiplex PCR, and TCRdb's table has in-frame clones only and misses some. Among around 280,000 clones listed, 75% to 90% were seen once. Sequenced: peripheral blood. The TCR sequence derives from a woman aged 45-59 years who had recovered from COVID-19.

CDR3: CASSLELDRFYEQYF. CDR3 nucleotides: TGTGCCAGCAGCTTAGAATTGGACAGGTTCTACGAGCAGTACTTC. V is TRBV11-2 and J is TRBJ2-7, with 7 bases fitting TRBD1. Germline trimming cut 0 bases from V and 3 bases from J; bases unmatched to any gene: 5. This CDR3 region has 15 residues. Germline-derived CDR1 and CDR2 are SGHAT and FQNNGV.